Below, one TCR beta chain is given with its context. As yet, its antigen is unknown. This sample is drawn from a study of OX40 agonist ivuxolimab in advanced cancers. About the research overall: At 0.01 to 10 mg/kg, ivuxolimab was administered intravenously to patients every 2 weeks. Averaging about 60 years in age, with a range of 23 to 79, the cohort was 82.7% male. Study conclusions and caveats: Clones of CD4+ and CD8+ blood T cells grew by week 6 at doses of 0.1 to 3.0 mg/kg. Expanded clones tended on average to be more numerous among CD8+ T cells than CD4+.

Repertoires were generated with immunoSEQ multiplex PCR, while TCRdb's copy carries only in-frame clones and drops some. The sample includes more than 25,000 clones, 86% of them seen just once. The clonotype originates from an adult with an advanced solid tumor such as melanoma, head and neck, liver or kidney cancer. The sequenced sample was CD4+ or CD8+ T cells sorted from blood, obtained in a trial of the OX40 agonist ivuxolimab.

As DNA, the CDR3 is TGCGCCAGCAGCCAAACGACTAGCGGGATTGGTCCCCGCCAGCAGTTCTTC. Translation gives CASSQTTSGIGPRQQFF. V is TRBV4-1 and J is TRBJ2-1, with 11 bases lining up with TRBD2. V was clipped by 2 bases and J by 11 bases; unmatched bases: 14. CDR1 and CDR2 from the germline V gene are MGHRA and YSYEKL. CDR3 size: 17 residues.